This T cell receptor (beta chain) came from a study of blood T cell repertoires in COVID-19. Study as a whole: Collection of acute and convalescent COVID-19 samples took place in the United States, Italy and Spain. PBMCs, B-cell-depleted T cells, or T cells were the source of the cDNA or gDNA that made up the material.

In the original processing: Amplification of reference gene primers was used by the study to estimate nucleated cell counts. The method was immunoSEQ multiplex PCR; TCRdb's version includes in-frame clones alone and lacks a portion of them. V and J calls and clone size come straight from that table; D and trimming were deduced from the DNA. The sample includes about 140,000 clones, roughly 85% seen only once; the top ten take about 3.2%. The clonotype comes from a man aged 45-60 years with acute or convalescent COVID-19. Sequencing was performed on peripheral blood.

As DNA, the CDR3 is TGTGCCAGCAGCTTGTTTTCCAGCTACGAGCAGTACTTC. The encoded protein is CASSLFSSYEQYF. This chain joins TRBV5-6 and TRBJ2-7; D is unclear. The V end lost 1 base, the J end lost 3 bases, and 8 bases lay between the germline ends. Germline assignment: CDR1 SGHDT and CDR2 YYEEEE. This CDR3 is 13 amino acids long. The whole variable domain, filled in from reference TRBV5-6 and TRBJ2-7, reads DAGVTQSPTHLIKTRGQQVTLRCSPKSGHDTVSWYQQALGQGPQFIFQYYEEEERQRGNFPDRFSGHQFPNYSSELNVNALLLGDSALYLCASSLFSSYEQYFGPGTRLTVT.